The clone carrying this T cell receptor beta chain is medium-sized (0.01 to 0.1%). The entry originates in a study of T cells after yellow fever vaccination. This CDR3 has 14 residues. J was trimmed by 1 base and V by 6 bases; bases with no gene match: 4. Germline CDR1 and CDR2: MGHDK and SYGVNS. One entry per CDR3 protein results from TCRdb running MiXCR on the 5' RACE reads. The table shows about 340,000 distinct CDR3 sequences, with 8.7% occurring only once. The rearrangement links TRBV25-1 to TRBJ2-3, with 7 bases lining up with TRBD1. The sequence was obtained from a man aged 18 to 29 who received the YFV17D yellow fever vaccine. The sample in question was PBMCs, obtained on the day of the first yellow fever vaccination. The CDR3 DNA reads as TGTGCCAGCAGGAGGGGGACAGGCACAGATACGCAGTATTTT. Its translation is CASRRGTGTDTQYF.